This TCR beta chain was retrieved from a study of glioma-infiltrating T cells. Study information: Glioma patients had dexamethasone for six or fewer days before surgery. Study-level results: CDR3 overlap between tissue and blood was very small.

The iRepertoire nested amplicon-rescue multiplex PCR amplified TCR alpha and beta CDR3s from RNA. From the multiplex PCR reads, TCRdb called clonotypes with MiXCR, one entry per CDR3 protein. The sample yields around 390,000 distinct CDR3 sequences, 41% seen once. Ten or more counts support this clonotype. Its target is unknown. The sequenced sample was glioma tissue, nonneoplastic brain tissue, or PBMCs (not recorded which). The receptor's source is a human donor with low-grade glioma or glioblastoma, undergoing nonglioma brain surgery, or in good health (not recorded which).

In nucleotides, the CDR3 is TGTGCCAGCAGTTACGGGACAGGGTGGAGCACTGAAGCTTTCTTT. Translated: CASSYGTGWSTEAFF. The chain employs TRBV6-5 and TRBJ1-1; 9 bases map to TRBD1. V was pared by 2 bases and J by 4 bases, with 5 bases of the junction left unmatched. CDR3 length: 15 amino acids. Germline CDR1 is MNHEY and CDR2 is SVGAGI.